The next 2 T cell receptor beta chains were all read from a single sample in a study of blood T cell repertoires in COVID-19. The assay was immunoSEQ multiplex PCR, and TCRdb's table has in-frame clones only and misses some. The data contain about 200,000 clones, around 81% of them singletons. The specimen sequenced was peripheral blood. Receptor source: a woman between 65 and 79 years old with acute or convalescent COVID-19.

V usage is TRBV14 and J usage is TRBJ1-5, with TRBD1 identical over 10 bases. J gave up 0 bases and V 4 bases, and 12 bases lay outside the gene matches. The germline V gene encodes CDR1 SGHDN and CDR2 FVKESK. The CDR3 sequence is 19 residues long. Written as DNA, the CDR3 is TGTGCCAGCAGCCCGCGGACAGGGGGAAAGTTGAGTAGCAATCAGCCCCAGCATTTT. This gives the protein CASSPRTGGKLSSNQPQHF.

This clone was found once. V usage is TRBV24-1 and J usage is TRBJ2-5, with a weak D call TRBD1 (5 bases). V dropped 3 bases and J dropped 5 bases, with 15 bases sitting between them. Germline assignment: CDR1 KGHDR and CDR2 SFDVKD. The length of the CDR3 is 15 residues. This CDR3 reads CATSDTGRAAETQYF. The CDR3 nucleotides are TGTGCCACCAGTGATACAGGACGGGCGGCGGAGACCCAGTACTTC.